A single TCR beta chain is shown here with its context. Antigen specificity is unknown. About 9.8 x 10^4 TCR templates per sample were sequenced. Measured with immunoSEQ multiplex PCR; TCRdb has only the in-frame clones, and not every one. This sample has about 66,000 clones, with around 96% found just once. Deletions cut 2 bases from V and 2 bases from J, with 19 bases between. This CDR3 spans 18 amino acids. The sample comes from a study of siplizumab effects on memory and regulatory T cells. Study observations and caveats: Naive T cells seemed more diverse than memory cells; they also seemed major alloresponse contributors.

Sequenced input: naive CD8+ T cells sorted from blood. This clonotype originated in a human donor in good health. The rearrangement joins TRBV23-1 to TRBJ1-5, with D possibly matching TRBD1 (5 bases). TRBV23-1 is filed as an ORF, its function uncertain. The CDR3 sequence is CASSQSGARGIRNQPQHF. CDR3 in DNA: TGCGCCAGCAGTCAAAGCGGGGCGCGGGGAATTCGCAATCAGCCCCAGCATTTT.